Reported below is one T cell receptor beta chain. The assay was immunoSEQ multiplex PCR, and TCRdb's table has in-frame clones only and misses some. The table records 98,000 or so clones, about four fifths of them present only once. The data stem from a study of control samples from healthy donors and cancer patients. Sequencing used blood. The TCR was taken from a woman younger than 45 in good health.

CDR3 amino acids: CASSPGGARFEQYF. The DNA of the CDR3 is TGTGCCAGCAGCCCAGGAGGGGCGCGATTCGAGCAGTACTTC. This chain links TRBV3-1 (or the pseudogene TRBV3-2) with TRBJ2-7, with TRBD2 as a possible D gene (6 bases). Trimming pared 4 bases from V and 6 bases from J, leaving 16 bases between. Germline V gene data show CDR1 as LGHDT and CDR2 as YNNKEL (reference sequence). The CDR3 has 14 amino acids.